The source of this T cell receptor (beta chain) is a study of cytomegalovirus exposure and HLA in healthy donors. Comments on this clone: The antigen is not known. The junction departs from the called germline gene at one end, perhaps through a read error. Other DNA sequences in this specimen translate into the identical CDR3.

Study outcomes and limitations: V- and J-gene trimming in TCR beta was tied to a missense DCLRE1C variant by an analysis performed later. Fewer N-insertions (relative to the approximately 670-donor mean) were reportedly seen in an Asian-associated ancestry cluster in a later analysis. The study put 150 to 200 TCR beta chains on its list as cytomegalovirus-associated. Some V segments, TRBV6-2 and TRBV6-3 among them, were indistinguishable and were therefore excluded.

A multiplex PCR was run with 60 Vbeta primers and 13 Jbeta primers. Sequencing was performed with immunoSEQ multiplex PCR; in TCRdb, only in-frame clones are kept and a portion is missing. The table lists some 110,000 clones, 55% to 70% of them singletons. Germline lookup yields CDR1 SEHNR and CDR2 FQNEAQ (reference sequence). The CDR3 spans 14 residues. The source of this sequence is a woman in her 30s in good health and CMV-seronegative. The V gene is TRBV7-9, the J gene TRBJ1-5, with 7 nucleotides matching TRBD1. The sample comprised PBMCs. The CDR3 sequence: CASSVEGGSQPQHF. In DNA, the CDR3 is TGTGCGAGCAGCGTAGAAGGGGGCTCTCAGCCCCAGCATTTT.